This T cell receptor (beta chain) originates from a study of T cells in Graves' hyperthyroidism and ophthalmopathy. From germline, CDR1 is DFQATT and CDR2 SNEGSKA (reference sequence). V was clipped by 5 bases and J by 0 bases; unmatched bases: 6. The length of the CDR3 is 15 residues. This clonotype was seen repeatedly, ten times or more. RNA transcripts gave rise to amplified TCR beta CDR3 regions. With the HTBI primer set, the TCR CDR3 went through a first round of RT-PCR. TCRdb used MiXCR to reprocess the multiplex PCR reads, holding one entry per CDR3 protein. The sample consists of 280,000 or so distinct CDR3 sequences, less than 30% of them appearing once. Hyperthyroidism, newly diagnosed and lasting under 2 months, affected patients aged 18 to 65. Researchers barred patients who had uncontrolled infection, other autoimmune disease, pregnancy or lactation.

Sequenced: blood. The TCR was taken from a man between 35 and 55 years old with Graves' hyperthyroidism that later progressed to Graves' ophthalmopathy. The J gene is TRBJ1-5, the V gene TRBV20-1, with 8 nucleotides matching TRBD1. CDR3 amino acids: CSAQGTGYSNQPQHF. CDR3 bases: TGCAGTGCTCAAGGGACAGGCTATAGCAATCAGCCCCAGCATTTT.